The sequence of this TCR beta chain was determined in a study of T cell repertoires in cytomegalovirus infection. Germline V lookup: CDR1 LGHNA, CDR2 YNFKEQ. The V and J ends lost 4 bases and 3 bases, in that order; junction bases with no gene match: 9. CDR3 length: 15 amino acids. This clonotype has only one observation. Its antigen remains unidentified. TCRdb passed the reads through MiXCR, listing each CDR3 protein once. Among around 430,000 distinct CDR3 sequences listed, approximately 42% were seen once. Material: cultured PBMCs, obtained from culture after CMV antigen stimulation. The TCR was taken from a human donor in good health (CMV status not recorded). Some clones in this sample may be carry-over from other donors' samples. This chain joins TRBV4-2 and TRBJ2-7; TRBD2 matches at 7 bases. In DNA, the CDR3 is TGTGCCAGCAGCCTCACTAGCGTCTACGACTACGAGCAGTACTTC. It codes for CASSLTSVYDYEQYF.